This is a list of T cell receptor beta chains from one sample in a study of T cells in Graves' hyperthyroidism and ophthalmopathy. TCRdb used MiXCR to reprocess the multiplex PCR reads, holding one entry per CDR3 protein. The table lists 340,000 or so distinct CDR3 sequences, 15% to 20% of them singletons. Sequenced: blood. These receptors came from a man younger than 40 with Graves' hyperthyroidism. The CDR3 runs from the conserved cysteine through the conserved F or W. The D gene is left open where the match is weak. Clone sizes are given selectively: once, few, many, or a class where the clone is expanded.

V	J	size	D	DNA	CDR3
TRBV19	TRBJ2-2	few	TRBD2	TGTGCCAGTAGTCTGTCTAGCGGGAACACCGGGGAGCTGTTTTTT	CASSLSSGNTGELFF
TRBV20-1	TRBJ2-7	many	-	TGCAGTGCTAGAGAGCCCGTAACTGCCAAGCAGTACTTC	CSAREPVTAKQYF
TRBV18	TRBJ2-5	-	-	TGTGCCAGCTCAACAGGGACGGACCCCGGTGAGACCCAGTACTTC	CASSTGTDPGETQYF
TRBV7-2	TRBJ2-1	few	TRBD1	TGTGCCAGCAGAGACAGGGGGCGCAGGGCGAATGAGCAGTTCTTC	CASRDRGRRANEQFF
TRBV29-1	TRBJ1-1	few	-	TGCAGCGTTGACAGGGGCAGGAACACTGAAGCTTTCTTT	CSVDRGRNTEAFF
TRBV5-1	TRBJ2-5	many	TRBD2	TGCGCCAGCAGCTTGGATATCGAGCGGGAGGTTCAAGAGACCCAGTACTTC	CASSLDIEREVQETQYF
TRBV28	TRBJ1-6	many	-	TGTGCCAGCAGTCTCCAGGGACCTAATTCACCCCTCCACTTT	CASSLQGPNSPLHF
TRBV10-3	TRBJ2-2	few	-	TGTGCCATCAGTGAGTTACACGGGATTACGAACACCGGGGAGCTGTTTTTT	CAISELHGITNTGELFF
TRBV28	TRBJ2-5	many	-	TGTGCCAGCAGTTTATGGGCTAGAGGGGGGAAAGAGACCCAGTACTTC	CASSLWARGGKETQYF
TRBV10-3	TRBJ2-7	-	TRBD1	TGTGCCATCAGCTCCGGGACAGGGATTGCCTACGAGCAGTACTTC	CAISSGTGIAYEQYF
TRBV6-1	TRBJ1-5	-	-	TGTGCCAGCAGGAGGGAAGTCAGGCAGCCCCAGCATTTT	CASRREVRQPQHF
TRBV10-3	TRBJ2-7	-	-	TGTGCCATCAGTGAGAGTATAGGCGGGCGTCTCTACGAGCAGTACTTC	CAISESIGGRLYEQYF
TRBV6-1	TRBJ1-6	few	-	TGTGCCAGCAGGCCCCGTGGTCGGGTGTGGTCACCCCTCCACTTT	CASRPRGRVWSPLHF
TRBV20-1	TRBJ2-7	-	-	TGCAGTGCTAGGGGACGGAACTCCTACGAGCAGTACTTC	CSARGRNSYEQYF
TRBV5-1	TRBJ2-1	many	-	TGTGCCAGCAGCCCCCTGGCGGGCGCCTACAATGAGCAGTTCTTC	CASSPLAGAYNEQFF
TRBV19	TRBJ1-2	-	-	TGTGCCAGTAGTATGTCCCCCCAAGCTAACTATGGCTACACCTTC	CASSMSPQANYGYTF
TRBV7-3	TRBJ2-1	-	TRBD2	TGTGCCAGCAGCCGGAGCGGGAGAAGTGGAGAGCAGTTCTTC	CASSRSGRSGEQFF
TRBV2	TRBJ1-5	many	-	TGTGCCAGCAGAGAAGGGAGTAATCAGCCCCAGCATTTT	CASREGSNQPQHF
TRBV18	TRBJ2-7	once	TRBD2	TGTGCCAGCTCACCACCGGAACTAGCGGGAGGCTACGAGCAGTACTTC	CASSPPELAGGYEQYF
TRBV3-1	TRBJ2-7	many	-	TGTGCCAGCAGCCAGACGGTCCCAACCTACGAGCAGTACTTC	CASSQTVPTYEQYF
TRBV6-2/TRBV6-3	TRBJ1-5	many	-	TGTGCCAGCAGTTACGGCAATCAGCCCCAGCATTTT	CASSYGNQPQHF
TRBV28	TRBJ2-5	many	-	TGTGCCAGCAGCCTCCCGGGGGAAGAGACCCAGTACTTC	CASSLPGEETQYF
TRBV18	TRBJ2-7	-	TRBD1	TGTGCCAGCAGTAGACGGGACAGGTACTACGAGCAGTACTTC	CASSRRDRYYEQYF
TRBV30	TRBJ1-1	many	TRBD1	TGTGCCTGGACCAAAAAGGGACAGGCCACAGGGGAAGCTTTCTTT	CAWTKKGQATGEAFF
TRBV6-1	TRBJ2-7	many	-	TGTGCCAGCAGTTCGTACGGAGTCTACGAGCAGTACTTC	CASSSYGVYEQYF
TRBV28	TRBJ2-7	-	-	TGTGCCAGCAGACCTCCCGGCAGCTCCTACGAGCAGTACTTC	CASRPPGSSYEQYF
TRBV30	TRBJ1-1	many	-	TGTGCCTGGAGAGCTCCAGGTGAAGCTTTCTTT	CAWRAPGEAFF
TRBV5-4	TRBJ2-5	few	-	TGTGCCAGCAGCTTGGTAGGGCCCCGGCAGACCCAGTACTTC	CASSLVGPRQTQYF
TRBV4-1	TRBJ1-5	-	-	TGCGCCAGCAGCCCACGGAGGGGACAGCCCCAGCATTTT	CASSPRRGQPQHF
TRBV12-3/TRBV12-4	TRBJ2-1	many	-	TGTGCCAGCAGTTTGGGGGAGATGTCCTACAATGAGCAGTTCTTC	CASSLGEMSYNEQFF
TRBV11-2	TRBJ2-1	many	-	TGTGCCAGCAGCCTACGCCTTAATGAGCAGTTCTTC	CASSLRLNEQFF
TRBV2	TRBJ2-7	-	TRBD1	TGTGCCAGCCAGGACAGGCCGACCTACGAGCAGTACTTC	CASQDRPTYEQYF
TRBV20-1	TRBJ2-2	-	-	TGCAGTGCTAGAGTTGGACAAGCGAATACCGGGGAGCTGTTTTTT	CSARVGQANTGELFF
TRBV12-3/TRBV12-4	TRBJ2-2	-	-	TGTGCCAGCAGTTTATCCGGAGGGCCGGGGGAGCTGTTTTTT	CASSLSGGPGELFF
TRBV3-1	TRBJ1-5	many	-	TGTGCCAGCAGCCCGGACGGACATCAGCCCCAGCATTTT	CASSPDGHQPQHF
TRBV6-1	TRBJ1-5	many	TRBD1	TGTGCCAGCAGTCGGACAGGGCGCAATCAGCCCCAGCATTTT	CASSRTGRNQPQHF
TRBV5-5	TRBJ1-3	-	-	TGTGCCAGCAGCTTCACAGGGCCTGGAAACACCATATATTTT	CASSFTGPGNTIYF
TRBV20-1	TRBJ2-6	-	-	TGCAGTGCTGAGGACAGCTCTAGGGCCAACGTCCTGACTTTC	CSAEDSSRANVLTF
TRBV7-3	TRBJ2-7	many	-	TGTGCCAGCAGCTTAGCCGGCGGTCCCTCCTACGAGCAGTACTTC	CASSLAGGPSYEQYF
TRBV10-3	TRBJ2-2	-	-	TGTGCCATCACGACGGGAGCGGACGGGGAGCTGTTTTTT	CAITTGADGELFF
TRBV10-3	TRBJ1-2	few	TRBD1	TGTGCCAGCCGGGACAGGGGGCAAAACTATGGCTACACCTTC	CASRDRGQNYGYTF
TRBV20-1	TRBJ2-3	many	-	TGCAGTGCTATGACAGACCCTAGCACAGATACGCAGTATTTT	CSAMTDPSTDTQYF
TRBV28	TRBJ2-1	-	TRBD1	TGTGCCAGCTCGTCAAGGACAGGGATCGTCAATGAGCAGTTCTTC	CASSSRTGIVNEQFF
TRBV7-9	TRBJ2-3	-	-	TGTGCCAGCAGCCCCGGACTATCCTCTCTCACAGATACGCAGTATTTT	CASSPGLSSLTDTQYF
TRBV7-8	TRBJ2-5	-	TRBD2	TGTGCCAGCAGCTTAGAGGCGGGAGAGGGGCAAGAGACCCAGTACTTC	CASSLEAGEGQETQYF